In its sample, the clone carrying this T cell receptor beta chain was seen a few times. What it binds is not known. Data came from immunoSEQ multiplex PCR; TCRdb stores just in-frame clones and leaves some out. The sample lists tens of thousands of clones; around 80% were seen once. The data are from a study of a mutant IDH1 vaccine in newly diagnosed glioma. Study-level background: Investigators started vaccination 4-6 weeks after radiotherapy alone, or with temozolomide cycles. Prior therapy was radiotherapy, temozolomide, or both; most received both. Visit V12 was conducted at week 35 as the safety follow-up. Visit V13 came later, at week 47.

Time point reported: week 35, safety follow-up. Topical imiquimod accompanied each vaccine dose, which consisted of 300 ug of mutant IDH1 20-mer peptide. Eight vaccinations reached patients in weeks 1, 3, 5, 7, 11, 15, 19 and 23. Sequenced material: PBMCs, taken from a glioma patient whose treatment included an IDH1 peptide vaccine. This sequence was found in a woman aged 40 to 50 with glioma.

The CDR3 region has the DNA TGTGCCAGCAGTATCCTCTGGGGGGCGGGGAATGAGCAGTTCTTC. Encoded protein: CASSILWGAGNEQFF. This chain joins TRBV6-5 and TRBJ2-1; the D call may be TRBD1 or TRBD2 (6 bases each). Germline V gene lookup returns CDR1 MNHEY and CDR2 SVGAGI. CDR3 size: 15 residues. V lost 5 bases and J 7 bases, leaving 18 bases between the germline ends.